The sequence of this T cell receptor beta chain was determined in a study of blood T cell repertoires in COVID-19 (dated by TCRdb to the early 2020s). About the study as a whole: The collaborator samples originated in the United States, Italy and Spain and spanned the acute and convalescent phases of COVID-19. Where available, HLA class I and class II types were obtained from metadata supplied by the sample provider rather than from assay-based typing. The material from the prospective study consisted of cDNA or gDNA derived from T cells, B-cell-depleted T cells, or PBMCs. Sample metadata almost always included a de-identified subject ID, COVID-19 status, age in years and sex. Deeply sampled blood TCRbeta repertoires from subjects exposed to, actively infected with, or recovered from COVID-19 were included in the dataset. A freely available public database, intended as a resource for researchers studying the immune response to SARS-CoV-2, is where the repertoires were released. Samples came from the ongoing ImmuneRACE study (first 160 participants) plus 1,254 subjects from 6 global collaborators.

Broad study findings and their caveats: The amount of clinical and demographic metadata varied by source and participant and was provided uncurated.

This clone was detected only once. Its antigen is not yet known. The sample holds no much larger clone one base away, and base qualities are not on file. Collaborating institutions collected whole blood in K2EDTA tubes following their own protocols. For TCRbeta analysis, collaborators shipped samples as frozen whole blood, isolated PBMCs, or DNA extracted from either of those sample types. TCRbeta CDR3 regions were amplified from genomic DNA using the immunoSEQ Assay, a bias-controlled multiplex PCR. Under the source paper's analysis protocol: Nucleated cell counts per sample were estimated from amplification of reference gene primers within the assay. To quantify the absolute abundance of each unique TCRbeta CDR3 rearrangement, sequence reads were collapsed and filtered. For each sample, productive Simpson clonality was calculated as the square root of Simpson's diversity index over productive rearrangements. As stored in TCRdb, this immuneACCESS dataset retains in-frame rearrangements with V and J assigned. A fraction of the clones does not appear; measured against another copy, unresolved V genes explain less than half of the discrepancy, and the remainder lacks a known reason. V and J calls and clone size are those listed in that table; D and trimming were worked out from the DNA. The sample table holds about 50,000 clones, of which 87% were seen once. Around a sixth of the sample goes to the ten largest clones.

Germline trimming: 0 bases from V, 5 bases from J; junction bases outside gene matches: 14. The germline V gene yields LGHNT for CDR1 and FRNRAP for CDR2. From cysteine to phenylalanine, the CDR3 is 18 amino acids long. Only the CDR3 part of the read is kept: 54 bases, read in frame from the first base. The clonotype originates from a human donor in a cohort sampled during active COVID-19. Sample: peripheral blood. The V and J segments used are TRBV12-5 and TRBJ2-7; 9 middle bases align to TRBD2. The nucleotide sequence is TGTGCTAGTGGTTTGGTTTGGGTGCTAGCGGGGAGCAACGACGAGCAGTACTTC. Its translation reads: CASGLVWVLAGSNDEQYF. Here the CDR3 is joined to the reference TRBV12-5 and TRBJ2-7 genes, and the full variable domain is: DARVTQTPRHKVTEMGQEVTMRCQPILGHNTVFWYRQTMMQGLELLAYFRNRAPLDDSGMPKDRFSAEMPDATLATLKIQPSEPRDSAVYFCASGLVWVLAGSNDEQYFGPGTRLTVT.